A selection of T cell receptor beta chains follows, all from one sample in a study of shared clonotypes between healthy human individuals. The protocol was immunoSEQ multiplex PCR, while the TCRdb copy is restricted to in-frame clones and leaves out a portion. Of 2.3 million or so clones listed, just over 90% are singletons. Sequenced sample: naive CD4+ T cells from PBMCs. These receptors came from a man aged 18-30 years in good health. Some clones in this sample may be carry-over from other donors' samples. Each CDR3 is given with its conserved first and last residue. A D gene is named only where the DNA matches it firmly. Only part of the rows carry a size: once, few, many, or a class if the clone is expanded.

j_call	clone_size	d_call	v_call	cdr3_aa	cdr3_nt
TRBJ2-1	NA	TRBD2	TRBV28	CASSSMTSGTNEQFF	TGTGCCAGCAGTTCCATGACTAGCGGGACCAATGAGCAGTTCTTC
TRBJ2-6	NA	NA	TRBV6-5	CASRITGANVLTF	TGTGCCAGCAGGATAACTGGGGCCAACGTCCTGACTTTC
TRBJ1-5	NA	NA	TRBV2	CASRDRNQPQHF	TGTGCCAGCAGGGATCGCAATCAGCCCCAGCATTTT
TRBJ2-5	once	TRBD2	TRBV4-2	CASSQGGTSGREETQYF	TGTGCCAGCAGCCAAGGCGGGACTAGCGGGAGGGAAGAGACCCAGTACTTC
TRBJ1-3	NA	NA	TRBV2	CASSEESGNTIYF	TGTGCCAGCAGTGAAGAGTCCGGAAACACCATATATTTT
TRBJ1-2	once	NA	TRBV29-1	CSVQRTGAFYGYTF	TGCAGCGTCCAACGGACGGGCGCATTCTATGGCTACACCTTC
TRBJ2-3	NA	TRBD2	TRBV19	CASSIFLAGADTQYF	TGTGCCAGTAGTATATTTCTAGCGGGGGCAGATACGCAGTATTTT
TRBJ2-5	NA	NA	TRBV5-1	CASSLVAGGMGVETQYF	TGCGCCAGCAGCTTGGTGGCTGGCGGGATGGGCGTAGAGACCCAGTACTTC
TRBJ1-1	NA	NA	TRBV10-3	CATTGMGLGMNTEAFF	TGTGCCACCACAGGGATGGGGTTGGGCATGAACACTGAAGCTTTCTTT
TRBJ2-7	NA	TRBD2	TRBV11-2	CASSLDGLAGGPVAYEQYF	TGTGCCAGCAGCTTAGACGGACTAGCGGGAGGGCCCGTGGCCTACGAGCAGTACTTC
TRBJ1-5	NA	NA	TRBV9	CASSVGTGYQPQHF	TGTGCCAGCAGCGTCGGCACTGGATATCAGCCCCAGCATTTT
TRBJ2-1	NA	NA	TRBV6-6	CASSYGFSYNEQFF	TGTGCCAGCAGTTACGGGTTTTCTTACAATGAGCAGTTCTTC
TRBJ2-7	NA	NA	TRBV5-4	CASSQDGTASYEQYF	TGTGCCAGCAGCCAGGACGGGACGGCGTCCTACGAGCAGTACTTC
TRBJ1-4	few	TRBD1	TRBV30	CAWSILGTGNEKLFF	TGTGCCTGGAGTATACTCGGGACAGGGAATGAAAAACTGTTTTTT
TRBJ2-3	NA	NA	TRBV7-9	CASSLGLVERGTDTQYF	TGTGCCAGCAGCTTAGGTTTGGTCGAAAGGGGGACAGATACGCAGTATTTT
TRBJ2-7	NA	TRBD2	TRBV9	CASSQTSSADEQYF	TGTGCCAGCAGCCAGACTAGCTCGGCCGACGAGCAGTACTTC
TRBJ2-5	once	TRBD1	TRBV7-3	CASSHGTGNLEETQYF	TGTGCCAGCAGCCATGGGACAGGCAATTTAGAAGAGACCCAGTACTTC
TRBJ1-1	NA	NA	TRBV7-3	CASSLRGKRDTEAFF	TGTGCCAGCAGCTTAAGGGGGAAGAGGGACACTGAAGCTTTCTTT
TRBJ1-3	NA	TRBD1	TRBV18	CASSPRDSASSGNTIYF	TGTGCCAGCTCACCCAGGGACAGCGCCTCCTCTGGAAACACCATATATTTT
TRBJ1-1	NA	NA	TRBV14	CASSQDWQFMNTEAFF	TGTGCCAGCAGCCAAGATTGGCAGTTCATGAACACTGAAGCTTTCTTT
TRBJ2-7	NA	NA	TRBV9	CASSVAQIGEQYF	TGTGCCAGCAGCGTAGCTCAGATAGGCGAGCAGTACTTC
TRBJ2-1	NA	NA	TRBV6-6	CASSYIGGSYNEQFF	TGTGCCAGCAGTTATATCGGAGGCTCCTACAATGAGCAGTTCTTC
TRBJ2-5	NA	TRBD1	TRBV27	CASSPRPGQGSSGGTQYF	TGTGCCAGCAGCCCAAGGCCGGGACAGGGGTCCTCGGGGGGGACCCAGTACTTC
TRBJ1-2	NA	NA	TRBV7-9	CASSLAAPSSFYGYTF	TGTGCCAGCAGCTTAGCAGCTCCAAGTAGCTTCTATGGCTACACCTTC
TRBJ2-1	NA	TRBD2	TRBV5-6	CASSHPGRWTSGANEQFF	TGTGCCAGCAGTCACCCGGGCCGCTGGACTAGCGGGGCCAATGAGCAGTTCTTC
TRBJ2-5	NA	NA	TRBV18	CASSPDQAETQYF	TGTGCCAGCTCACCAGACCAGGCGGAGACCCAGTACTTC
TRBJ2-7	NA	NA	TRBV5-1	CASSSYQGSLGYEQYF	TGCGCCAGCAGCTCTTATCAGGGTTCCCTAGGCTACGAGCAGTACTTC
TRBJ2-7	once	TRBD2	TRBV4-3	CASSQGPGRAYEQYF	TGCGCCAGCAGCCAAGGACCCGGGAGGGCCTACGAGCAGTACTTC
TRBJ2-5	NA	TRBD1	TRBV30	CAWIGQGLETQYF	TGTGCCTGGATAGGACAGGGGTTGGAGACCCAGTACTTC
TRBJ2-3	NA	TRBD2	TRBV11-2	CASSLVLSGGTDTQYF	TGTGCCAGCAGCTTAGTTCTTAGCGGGGGCACAGATACGCAGTATTTT
TRBJ2-7	NA	TRBD1	TRBV5-1	CASSLPTTGGASYEQYF	TGCGCCAGCAGCTTGCCGACGACAGGGGGGGCCTCCTACGAGCAGTACTTC
TRBJ2-1	NA	NA	TRBV19	CASSLPTGVSSYNEQFF	TGTGCCAGTAGCCTACCCACGGGGGTATCCTCCTACAATGAGCAGTTCTTC
TRBJ2-5	NA	TRBD2	TRBV5-1	CASSLLPSGIGETQYF	TGCGCCAGCAGCTTGTTACCCAGCGGGATTGGAGAGACCCAGTACTTC
TRBJ1-2	NA	TRBD1	TRBV28	CASSPRGTGVNYGYTF	TGTGCCAGCAGTCCCAGGGGGACAGGAGTCAACTATGGCTACACCTTC
TRBJ1-2	NA	TRBD1	TRBV28	CASSPSGQVIIYGYTF	TGTGCCAGCAGCCCCTCGGGACAGGTCATCATCTATGGCTACACCTTC
TRBJ2-2	NA	TRBD2	TRBV30	CAWSPGTSGRVTGELFF	TGTGCCTGGAGCCCCGGGACTAGCGGGAGGGTCACCGGGGAGCTGTTTTTT
TRBJ1-5	NA	NA	TRBV30	CARSEGPTNQPQHF	TGTGCCCGGAGTGAGGGACCTACCAATCAGCCCCAGCATTTT
TRBJ1-1	once	NA	TRBV2	CASSDLVRIEPEAFF	TGTGCCAGCAGTGATTTGGTTAGGATTGAGCCTGAAGCTTTCTTT
TRBJ2-1	NA	TRBD2	TRBV11-2	CASSLDRGYGLGNEQFF	TGTGCCAGCAGCTTAGATAGGGGCTACGGACTAGGCAATGAGCAGTTCTTC
TRBJ1-4	NA	NA	TRBV4-3	CASSQDTGVNEKLFF	TGCGCCAGCAGCCAAGATACGGGGGTTAATGAAAAACTGTTTTTT